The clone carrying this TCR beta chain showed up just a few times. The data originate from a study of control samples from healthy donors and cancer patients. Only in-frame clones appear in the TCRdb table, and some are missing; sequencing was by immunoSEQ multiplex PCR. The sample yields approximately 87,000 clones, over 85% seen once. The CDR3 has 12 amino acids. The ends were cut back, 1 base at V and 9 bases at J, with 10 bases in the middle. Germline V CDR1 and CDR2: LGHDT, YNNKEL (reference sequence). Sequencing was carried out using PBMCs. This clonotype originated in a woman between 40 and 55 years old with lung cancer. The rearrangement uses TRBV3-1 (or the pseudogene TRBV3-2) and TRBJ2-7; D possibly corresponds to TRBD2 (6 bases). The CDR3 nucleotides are TGTGCCAGCAGCCAAGGAGAGGGAGGGCAGTACTTC. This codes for CASSQGEGGQYF.